Shown below are 28 T cell receptor beta chains from a single sample sequenced in a study of molecular identifiers for immune sequencing clone quantification. TCRdb independently ran MiXCR on the PCR reads; one entry per CDR3 protein. Among some 100,000 distinct CDR3 sequences, roughly a third were seen once, and the ten largest hold under 5.5%. Sequences were obtained from naive CD8+ T cells from blood, with Jurkat cell RNA spiked in. Subset given: FACS-sorted CD8+CD4-CCR7+CD45RA+ naive T cells. These receptors were obtained from a human donor in good health. Some libraries in this study had Jurkat cell RNA spiked in.

This clonotype was seen many times. CDR3 region: CASSFGAGGREQYF. The CDR3 region has the DNA TGTGCCAGCAGCTTCGGAGCGGGAGGGCGCGAGCAGTACTTC. This sequence joins TRBV7-9 and TRBJ2-7, with 10 bases fitting TRBD2. The germline CDR1 and CDR2 sequences are SEHNR and FQNEAQ (reference sequence). V gave up 3 bases and J gave up 6 bases; unmatched junction bases: 5. The CDR3 is 14 residues long.

The sample holds many counts of this clonotype. This chain uses TRBV6-6 with TRBJ2-7, with 9 bases lining up with TRBD2. V gave up 7 bases and J gave up 6 bases; unmatched junction bases: 10. The germline CDR1 and CDR2 sequences are MNHNY and SVGAGI (reference sequence). There are 14 residues in the CDR3. The CDR3 is CASTLLAGRSEQYF. The CDR3 coding sequence is TGTGCCAGCACTTTGCTAGCGGGAAGGTCCGAGCAGTACTTC.

The chain uses TRBV28 and TRBJ2-7, with D maybe TRBD1 (6 bases). The CDR3 contains 14 residues. Trimming removed 2 bases at V and 6 bases at J, with 14 bases between. The germline V gene encodes CDR1 MDHEN and CDR2 SYDVKM. CDR3 loop: CASSLPRGPGEQYF. The DNA for the CDR3 is TGTGCCAGCAGTTTACCCAGGGGTCCGGGCGAGCAGTACTTC.

The rearrangement links TRBV4-1 to TRBJ2-7, with TRBD1 matching 9 bases. From germline, CDR1 is MGHRA and CDR2 YSYEKL. V lost 3 bases, J lost 4 bases, and 7 bases stayed unmatched. CDR3 length equals 15 residues. For the CDR3, the DNA is TGCGCCAGCAGCCAGCCGGGACAGGGTTCTTACGAGCAGTACTTC. It is translated as CASSQPGQGSYEQYF.

The table lists this clonotype with a few counts. This chain links TRBV6-2 or TRBV6-3 with TRBJ2-7; 8 bases align to TRBD2. V was clipped by 3 bases and J by 1 base; unmatched bases: 2. CDR3 length: 14 residues. CDR1 and CDR2 (germline): MNHEY, SVGEGT. CDR3 amino acids: CASSYSGISYEQYF. The CDR3 DNA reads as TGTGCCAGCAGTTATAGCGGGATATCCTACGAGCAGTACTTC.

V gene TRBV28 combines with J gene TRBJ1-6; tentatively, D is TRBD1 (5 bases). This CDR3 spans 15 amino acids. V dropped 5 bases and J dropped 9 bases, with 17 bases sitting between them. Germline CDR1 reads MDHEN; CDR2 reads SYDVKM. CDR3 loop: CASSISAGATSPLHF. CDR3 in DNA: TGTGCCAGCAGTATCTCAGCTGGGGCCACTTCACCCCTCCACTTT.

Of note for this clonotype: The conserved phenylalanine or tryptophan normally closing the CDR3 is absent here, so this likely arose from a read error. V is TRBV9 and J is TRBJ1-1; possible D gene TRBD1, 6 bases. The germline V and J ends were trimmed by 3 bases and 7 bases, with 13 bases remaining between them. The CDR3 length is 13 residues. From germline, CDR1 is SGDLS and CDR2 YYNGEE. The CDR3 loop is CASSETGTHEAFY. In nucleotides, the CDR3 is TGTGCCAGCAGCGAAACCGGGACACATGAAGCTTTCTAT.

This clonotype has just a few counts. V and J are TRBV20-1 and TRBJ2-3, with TRBD2 matching over 8 bases. The CDR3 totals 21 residues. Trimming removed 5 bases from V and 7 bases from J; junction bases left unmatched: 32. CDR1 is DFQATT, CDR2 SNEGSKA, per germline (reference sequence). CDR3 sequence reads: CSAFPPKYRDPVAGSLYTQYF. The CDR3 DNA is TGCAGTGCTTTTCCCCCCAAATACAGGGACCCCGTAGCGGGATCGCTGTATACGCAGTATTTT.

In regard to this clonotype: Likely a read error: the CDR3 ends without its conserved phenylalanine or tryptophan. The gene calls are TRBV20-1 and TRBJ2-7; D not certain. Germline V CDR1 and CDR2: DFQATT, SNEGSKA (reference sequence). This CDR3 spans 14 amino acids. V was trimmed by 6 bases and J by 0 bases, leaving 15 bases between them. The CDR3 nucleotides are TGCAGTGCCCATAGAGACGACGGCTCCTACGAGCAGTACTAC. This gives the protein CSAHRDDGSYEQYY.

As for this clonotype: With a much larger clone just one base away, this may be a read error. The final CDR3 position lacks the conserved phenylalanine or tryptophan, pointing to a likely read error. V is TRBV28 and J is TRBJ2-3; the match to TRBD2 covers 9 bases. The V segment lost 4 bases and the J segment 0 bases; nucleotides outside the gene matches: 2. The CDR3 sequence is 15 residues long. Per the germline V gene, CDR1 is MDHEN and CDR2 is SYDVKM. CDR3 amino acids: CASSSLAGSTDTQYL. As DNA, the CDR3 is TGTGCCAGCAGTTCCCTAGCGGGAAGCACAGATACGCAGTATCTT.

V usage is TRBV28 and J usage is TRBJ2-2; D may correspond to TRBD1 or TRBD2 (6 bases each). Germline V gives CDR1 MDHEN, CDR2 SYDVKM. Trimming took off 3 bases at V and 5 bases at J, with 10 bases between the two ends. The CDR3 is 14 residues long. CDR3 amino acids: CASSFRRGTGELFF. DNA of the CDR3: TGTGCCAGCAGTTTCCGGAGGGGGACCGGGGAGCTGTTTTTT.

This clonotype has ten or more counts. Here the CDR3 DNA reads TGTGCCAGCAGCTCGACGCGGTCCTACGAGCAGTACTTC. Translating it yields CASSSTRSYEQYF. V and J are TRBV7-9 and TRBJ2-7, with no clear D. Trimming took 4 bases from V and 1 from J, leaving 8 bases between them. This CDR3 spans 13 amino acids. Germline V gives CDR1 SEHNR, CDR2 FQNEAQ (reference sequence).

This chain links TRBV28 with TRBJ2-2, with 9 bases fitting TRBD2. This CDR3 is built from 17 residues. Per the germline V gene, CDR1 is MDHEN and CDR2 is SYDVKM. J was trimmed by 1 base and V by 4 bases; bases with no gene match: 7. CDR3 DNA sequence: TGTGCCAGCAGTTCGGAACTAGCGGGCAGGAACACCGGGGAGCTGTTTTTT. This gives the protein CASSSELAGRNTGELFF.

Points on this clonotype: The missing conserved phenylalanine or tryptophan at the end of this CDR3 makes a read error likely. This chain joins TRBV6-5 and TRBJ2-7, with D tentatively TRBD2 (5 bases). Germline assignment: CDR1 MNHEY and CDR2 SVGAGI. The CDR3 length is 13 residues. Trimming removed 4 bases at V and 6 bases at J, with 13 bases between. CDR3 region: CASSWDNEGEQYS. CDR3 DNA sequence: TGTGCCAGCAGTTGGGATAACGAGGGCGAGCAGTACTCC.

This clonotype was seen more than once but under ten times. The chain employs TRBV7-9 and TRBJ2-1, with TRBD2 matching 14 bases. Trimming cost V 1 base and J 10 bases; bases outside gene matches: 9. CDR3 length: 17 residues. Germline V gives CDR1 SEHNR, CDR2 FQNEAQ (reference sequence). CDR3 nucleotide sequence: TGTGCCAGCAGCTTAGGGCCCGGGACTAGCGGGAGAAAGGAGCAGTTCTTC. This encodes CASSLGPGTSGRKEQFF.

In regard to this clonotype: A much larger clone lies a single base off, so this may be a read error. The rearrangement joins TRBV4-3 to TRBJ1-5; D ambiguous. Trimming removed 0 bases from V and 13 bases from J, with 19 bases in between. CDR3 length: 15 residues. Germline CDR1 is LGHNA and CDR2 is YSLEER. The CDR3 nucleotides read TGCGCCAGCAGCCAAGATCACGGTGCAATCAAGGAACAGCATTTT. As protein: CASSQDHGAIKEQHF.

This clonotype was recorded a few times. DNA for the CDR3: TGTGCCAGCAGTTCCCCCCTGGTAGTTTTTAATGAGCAGTTCTTC. This translates into CASSSPLVVFNEQFF. The V and J genes are TRBV12-3 or TRBV12-4 and TRBJ2-1; no definite D call. The V end was cut by 4 bases, the J end by 7 bases, with 17 bases between. There are 15 residues in the CDR3.

This clonotype has a count of ten or more. The chain combines TRBV20-1 with TRBJ2-2; D is possibly TRBD2 (5 bases). CDR1 is DFQATT and CDR2 is SNEGSKA in the germline V gene (reference sequence). The ends were cut back, 6 bases at V and 1 base at J, with 12 bases in the middle. The CDR3 spans 14 residues. The chain's CDR3 is CSANDYQNTGELFF. In nucleotides, the CDR3 is TGCAGTGCCAATGACTATCAGAACACCGGGGAGCTGTTTTTT.

Ten or more counts support this clonotype. The gene calls are TRBV5-1 and TRBJ2-2; D uncertain. Germline V gives CDR1 SGHRS, CDR2 YFSETQ. Trimming stripped 6 bases from V and 4 bases from J, with 13 bases between. The CDR3 contains 14 residues. CDR3 DNA: TGCGCCAGCATGTCCGAGGCGAGCACCGGGGAGCTGTTTTTT. It is translated as CASMSEASTGELFF.

The chain employs TRBV4-2 and TRBJ2-1; D is perhaps TRBD1 (5 bases). With 1 base removed from V and 0 bases from J, the gap between germline ends came to 13 bases. CDR1 and CDR2 (germline): LGHNA, YNFKEQ. This CDR3 spans 17 amino acids. The CDR3 region has the DNA TGTGCCAGCAGCCAAGGCGAAGGGGTCAGCTCCTACAATGAGCAGTTCTTC. Its protein product is CASSQGEGVSSYNEQFF.

This clonotype was seen a handful of times. The J gene is TRBJ2-1, the V gene TRBV7-3, with no clear D. V was clipped by 3 bases and J by 8 bases, with 14 bases between them. The CDR3 totals 14 residues. Germline CDR1 is SGHTA and CDR2 is FQGTGA. This chain's CDR3 is CASSLGLDPDEQFF. The CDR3 coding sequence is TGTGCCAGCAGCTTGGGCTTGGACCCGGATGAGCAGTTCTTC.

The rearrangement uses TRBV11-2 and TRBJ2-1, with 9 bases lining up with TRBD2. The DNA end is more similar to TRBJ2-7, so the J call may be wrong. The CDR3 has 18 residues. Germline V gene lookup returns CDR1 SGHAT and CDR2 FQNNGV. The CDR3 region has the DNA TGTGCCAGCAGCTTCCCCGGAAGCGGGGGGAGCTCCTACAATGCGCAGTACTTC. Its translation: CASSFPGSGGSSYNAQYF.

The V gene is TRBV5-6, the J gene TRBJ1-1; D gene uncertain. Looked up from germline, CDR1 is SGHDT and CDR2 is YYEEEE. The V gene lost 4 bases and the J gene lost 2 bases, with 9 bases spanning the gap. The CDR3 runs to 13 residues. The CDR3 region is CASSPRTNTEAFF. CDR3 bases: TGTGCCAGCAGCCCACGGACCAACACTGAAGCTTTCTTT.

The rearrangement uses TRBV29-1 and TRBJ2-5; a possible D gene is TRBD2 (5 bases). CDR3 length: 13 amino acids. Germline V gives CDR1 SQVTM, CDR2 ANQGSEA. Trimming took off 1 base at V and 1 base at J, with 7 bases between the two ends. Written as DNA, the CDR3 is TGCAGCGTTGAAGTAGAGGGCCAAGAGACCCAGTACTTC. Protein sequence: CSVEVEGQETQYF.

This chain joins TRBV4-3 and TRBJ1-4, with 7 positions matching TRBD1. The CDR3 has 18 residues. Germline-derived CDR1 and CDR2 are LGHNA and YSLEER. Trimming took 2 bases from V and 6 from J; bases not matched to a gene: 15. The CDR3 protein is CASSQTTVVGRGDEKLFF. CDR3 coding DNA: TGCGCCAGCAGCCAAACCACCGTCGTTGGCAGGGGGGATGAAAAACTGTTTTTT.

This clonotype was recorded many times. This chain joins TRBV25-1 and TRBJ1-3, with D unresolved. Germline lookup yields CDR1 MGHDK and CDR2 SYGVNS. This CDR3 spans 16 amino acids. The V gene lost 0 bases and the J gene lost 3 bases, with 12 bases spanning the gap. The CDR3 region has the DNA TGTGCCAGCAGTGAATACCGAGGAACGTTTGGAAACACCATATATTTT. Its protein is CASSEYRGTFGNTIYF.

V is TRBV6-5 and J is TRBJ2-3, with 8 bases lining up with TRBD2. Losses at the gene ends were 2 bases for V and 1 base for J; bases not matched to a gene: 14. Germline loops: CDR1 MNHEY, CDR2 SVGAGI. The CDR3 has 19 amino acids. This chain's CDR3 is CASSYRPPLRAGGTDTQYF. In DNA form, the CDR3 reads TGTGCCAGCAGTTACCGACCACCTCTTCGAGCGGGAGGCACAGATACGCAGTATTTT.

This clonotype was recorded only once. The chain carries TRBV13 and TRBJ2-7, with a weak D call TRBD2 (5 bases). The CDR3 has 13 amino acids. Germline loops: CDR1 PRHDT, CDR2 FYEKMQ (reference sequence). Trimming removed 4 bases at V and 1 base at J, with 8 bases between. CDR3 region: CASSYGRSYEQYF. The CDR3 DNA is TGTGCCAGCAGCTATGGGAGATCCTACGAGCAGTACTTC.